Listed below are T cell receptor beta chains from one sample, sequenced in a study of blood T cell repertoires in COVID-19. Profiled with immunoSEQ multiplex PCR; TCRdb holds only in-frame clones, not every one. The sample carries around 270,000 clones, roughly 90% recorded once. Sequencing was performed on peripheral blood. These receptors originate from a man between 60 and 75 years old who had recovered from COVID-19. CDR3s leave out the opening cysteine and the closing phenylalanine or tryptophan.

V gene	J gene	CDR3 protein
TRBV6-5	TRBJ2-5	ASSPSRGRLETQY
TRBV9	TRBJ1-1	ASSVYTENTEAF
TRBV11-1	TRBJ2-1	ASSPRGGRNNNEQF
TRBV19	TRBJ1-1	AAAGPLGTEAF
TRBV6-5	TRBJ2-5	ASSPSGGPVETQY
TRBV6-4	TRBJ2-3	ASSDGASGGADTQY
TRBV7-2	TRBJ2-1	ASSDYINNEQF
TRBV11-3	TRBJ2-4	ASSLGVTSGGTKNIQY
TRBV14	TRBJ2-2	ASSQDVRGRSTGELF
TRBV18	TRBJ2-3	ASSPEAGGSYTQY
TRBV5-4	TRBJ2-4	ASSPGENIQY
TRBV18	TRBJ2-7	ASSPPRIMEQY
TRBV18	TRBJ2-3	ASSAGRQGVSQHTDTQY
TRBV18	TRBJ2-1	ASSGSHSYNEQF
TRBV7-9	TRBJ1-1	ASSLGEGKEAF
TRBV11-2	TRBJ2-5	ASRATFGTQQETQY
TRBV9	TRBJ1-2	ASSVVGTGGRIGGYT
TRBV6-2/TRBV6-3	TRBJ1-1	ASSYGALNTEAF
TRBV29-1	TRBJ2-1	SVEGLAGGNSYNEQF
TRBV7-3	TRBJ1-1	ASSVDRGNEAF
TRBV2	TRBJ1-4	ASSEFQGATNEKLF
TRBV3-1/TRBV3-2	TRBJ2-1	ASSQGWADNEQF
TRBV7-8	TRBJ2-7	ASSLGQYEQY
TRBV13	TRBJ2-5	ASSPPGLAGGPLQETQY
TRBV7-8	TRBJ2-7	ASSLGTGGGYEQY
TRBV7-3	TRBJ1-3	ASSPPKRRRCSGNTIY